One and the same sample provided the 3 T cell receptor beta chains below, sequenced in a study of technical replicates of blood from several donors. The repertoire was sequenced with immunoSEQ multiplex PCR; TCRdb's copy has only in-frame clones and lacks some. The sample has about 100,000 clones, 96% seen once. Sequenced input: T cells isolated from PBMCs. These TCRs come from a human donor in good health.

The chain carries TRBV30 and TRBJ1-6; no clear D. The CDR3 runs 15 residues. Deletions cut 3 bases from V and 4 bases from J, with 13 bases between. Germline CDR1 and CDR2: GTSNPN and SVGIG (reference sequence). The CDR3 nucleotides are TGTGCCTGGAGCTACAGAGAGGGATATAATTCACCCCTCCACTTT. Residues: CAWSYREGYNSPLHF.

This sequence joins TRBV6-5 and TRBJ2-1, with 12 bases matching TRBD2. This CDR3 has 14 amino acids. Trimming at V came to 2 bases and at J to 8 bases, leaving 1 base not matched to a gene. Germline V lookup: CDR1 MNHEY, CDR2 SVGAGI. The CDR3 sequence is CASSYGLAGYEQFF. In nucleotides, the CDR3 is TGTGCCAGCAGTTACGGACTAGCGGGGTATGAGCAGTTCTTC.

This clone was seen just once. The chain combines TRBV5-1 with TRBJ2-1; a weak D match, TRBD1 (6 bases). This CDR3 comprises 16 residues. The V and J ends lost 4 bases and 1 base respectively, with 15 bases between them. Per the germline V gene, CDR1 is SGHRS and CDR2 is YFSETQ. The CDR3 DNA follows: TGCGCCAGCAGCCGACTGGGGGCGGGTTCCTACAATGAGCAGTTCTTC. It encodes CASSRLGAGSYNEQFF.